The 26 T cell receptor beta chains given below trace back to one sample, sequenced in a study of control samples from healthy donors and cancer patients. This table comes from immunoSEQ multiplex PCR, and its TCRdb copy is limited to in-frame clones, with some not included. The table shows approximately 49,000 clones, with roughly nine tenths occurring only once. Source material: PBMCs. The receptor set was obtained from a man aged 35-49 years with colorectal cancer.

The chain combines TRBV29-1 with TRBJ2-2; maybe TRBD1 (8 bases). V was pared by 7 bases and J by 11 bases, with 17 bases between. Germline V CDR1 and CDR2: SQVTM, ANQGSEA. The CDR3 sequence is 12 residues long. CDR3 DNA: TGCAGCGCCCGGACAGGGAGGGCTGAGCTGTTTTTT. This sequence encodes CSARTGRAELFF.

The V and J genes are TRBV29-1 and TRBJ1-1, with 8 bases fitting TRBD1. Looked up from germline, CDR1 is SQVTM and CDR2 is ANQGSEA. J lost 9 bases, V lost 7 bases, and 13 bases had no gene match. The CDR3 is made up of 13 amino acids. DNA of the CDR3: TGCAGCGCTACCGGGACAGGATTCGATCAAGCTTTCTTT. Encoded protein: CSATGTGFDQAFF.

Written as DNA, the CDR3 is TGTGCCAGCAGCAGGAAGCCCTTGAGCTCCTACAATGAGCAGTTCTTC. Its translation: CASSRKPLSSYNEQFF. The chain employs TRBV14 and TRBJ2-1; D ambiguous. Trimming took 5 bases from V and 0 from J, leaving 14 bases between them. The germline CDR1 and CDR2 sequences are SGHDN and FVKESK. The CDR3 covers 16 residues.

The V and J genes are TRBV6-5 and TRBJ1-5; unclear D gene. Trimming removed 8 bases at V and 7 bases at J, with 15 bases between. CDR1 and CDR2 from the germline V gene are MNHEY and SVGAGI. The CDR3 runs 13 residues. CDR3 loop: CASQTDFSQPQHF. The CDR3 region has the DNA TGTGCCAGCCAGACGGATTTCAGCCAGCCCCAGCATTTT.

The chain uses TRBV11-2 and TRBJ1-4, with D uncertain. This CDR3 contains 13 residues. The V gene lost 5 bases and the J gene lost 4 bases, with 8 bases spanning the gap. The germline V gene encodes CDR1 SGHAT and CDR2 FQNNGV. CDR3 nucleotides: TGTGCCAGCAGCAACACACGTAATGAAAAACTGTTTTTT. Residues: CASSNTRNEKLFF.

The chain employs TRBV6-6 and TRBJ2-7, with a possible D match to TRBD1 (6 bases). The V end was cut by 5 bases, the J end by 1 base, with 9 bases between. Looked up from germline, CDR1 is MNHNY and CDR2 is SVGAGI (reference sequence). The CDR3 has 13 amino acids. CDR3 bases: TGTGCCAGCAGTCCTACAGGGTCCTACGAGCAGTACTTC. Translation: CASSPTGSYEQYF.

The V and J genes are TRBV19 and TRBJ1-3; unclear D gene. The CDR3 has 14 residues. V lost 1 base to trimming and J lost 3 bases, with 7 bases between them. Per germline, CDR1 LNHDA and CDR2 SQIVND (reference sequence). CDR3 DNA sequence: TGTGCCAGTAGTATAGGTCAGATTGGAAACACCATATATTTT. Translated, it gives CASSIGQIGNTIYF.

The rearrangement joins TRBV5-1 to TRBJ2-7; possible D gene TRBD1, 6 bases. Germline loops: CDR1 SGHRS, CDR2 YFSETQ. Trimming took 4 bases from V and 3 from J, leaving 11 bases between them. The CDR3 covers 13 residues. In DNA, the CDR3 is TGCGCCAGCAGCGTATGGACAGACTACGAGCAGTACTTC. Translation: CASSVWTDYEQYF.

The rearrangement joins TRBV28 to TRBJ2-1; D remains unclear. From germline, CDR1 is MDHEN and CDR2 SYDVKM. The CDR3 contains 14 residues. V was pared by 1 base and J by 2 bases, with 6 bases between. Here the CDR3 reads CASSLYRTYNEQFF. The CDR3 region has the DNA TGTGCCAGCAGTTTATATAGGACCTACAATGAGCAGTTCTTC.

The count of this clone is one. The V gene is TRBV21-1, the J gene TRBJ2-3. TRBV21-1 is designated a pseudogene. The CDR3 consists of 13 residues. This CDR3 is CASSKIMPDTQYF. In DNA, the CDR3 is TGTGCCAGCAGCAAGATTATGCCAGATACGCAGTATTTT.

CDR3 nucleotides: TGTGCCAGCAGCTTAGGTTGGCAGGGAGATGAAAAACTGTTTTTT. Translating gives CASSLGWQGDEKLFF. The J gene is TRBJ1-4, the V gene TRBV7-2; D is possibly TRBD1 (5 bases). V was pared by 1 base and J by 6 bases, with 12 bases between. Germline V gene sequence: CDR1 SGHTA, CDR2 FQGNSA. The CDR3 consists of 15 residues.

In DNA form, the CDR3 reads TGCGCCAGCAGCTTGGGACTAGCGGGAGATACGCAGTATTTT. It encodes CASSLGLAGDTQYF. The chain has TRBV5-1 and TRBJ2-3; the match to TRBD2 covers 10 bases. With 0 bases clipped from V and 5 bases from J, the junction kept 0 bases outside the gene matches. The CDR3 has 14 amino acids. The germline CDR1 and CDR2 sequences are SGHRS and YFSETQ.

This clone was counted once. The rearrangement links TRBV5-1 to TRBJ2-2, with a tentative D call TRBD2 (6 bases). Germline V CDR1 and CDR2: SGHRS, YFSETQ. This CDR3 is 15 amino acids long. The germline V and J ends were trimmed by 4 bases and 5 bases, with 15 bases remaining between them. In DNA, the CDR3 is TGCGCCAGCAGCATACGCCCGGGGGAGACCGGGGAGCTGTTTTTT. Protein product: CASSIRPGETGELFF.

V gene TRBV10-3 combines with J gene TRBJ2-2, with a weak D call TRBD1 (6 bases). The CDR3 has 15 residues. The V end lost 6 bases, the J end lost 0 bases, and 11 bases lay between the germline ends. The germline V gene has CDR1 ENHRY and CDR2 SYGVKD. The CDR3 sequence is CAISEQGPNTGELFF. The CDR3 coding sequence is TGTGCCATCAGCGAACAGGGCCCGAACACCGGGGAGCTGTTTTTT.

The V call is TRBV28, the J call TRBJ2-7; D gene uncertain. This CDR3 is 12 amino acids long. V gave up 3 bases and J gave up 3 bases, with 6 bases separating them. The germline gives CDR1 MDHEN, CDR2 SYDVKM. This CDR3 is CASSLVSYEQYF. The CDR3 nucleotides read TGTGCCAGCAGTTTGGTGAGCTACGAGCAGTACTTC.

This clone occurred a few times. The rearrangement links TRBV18 to TRBJ2-7, with 9 bases fitting TRBD1. The CDR3 is made up of 13 amino acids. Losses at the gene ends were 5 bases for V and 6 bases for J; bases not matched to a gene: 5. Germline loops: CDR1 KGHSH, CDR2 LQKENI. The chain's CDR3 is CASSRDRDSEQYF. Here the CDR3 DNA reads TGTGCCAGCTCAAGGGACAGGGACTCCGAGCAGTACTTC.

The V and J genes are TRBV12-3 or TRBV12-4 and TRBJ2-5; weak D call: TRBD1 (6 bases). There are 13 residues in the CDR3. Trimming removed 3 bases at V and 5 bases at J, with 10 bases between. CDR3 nucleotides: TGTGCCAGCAGTTTCGGGACATATGAGACCCAGTACTTC. Protein sequence: CASSFGTYETQYF.

J is TRBJ2-3 and V is TRBV27; 8 positions agree with TRBD2. Germline V gene sequence: CDR1 MNHEY, CDR2 SMNVEV (reference sequence). There are 14 residues in the CDR3. V trimming: 4 bases; J trimming: 3 bases; junction bases outside the gene matches: 3. CDR3 DNA sequence: TGTGCCAGCAGTTGGCGGGAGGAAACAGATACGCAGTATTTT. Residues: CASSWREETDTQYF.

The rearrangement links TRBV12-5 to TRBJ2-2; 13 bases match TRBD2. The germline V gene encodes CDR1 LGHNT and CDR2 FRNRAP. This CDR3 comprises 17 residues. After removal of 5 bases from V and 4 bases from J, the junction contained 7 bases not matched to a gene. CDR3 DNA sequence: TGTGCTAGTGGTACCCCACGACTAGCGGGAGGCACCGGGGAGCTGTTTTTT. The encoded protein is CASGTPRLAGGTGELFF.

The chain couples TRBV10-3 to TRBJ2-7, with D unclear. V dropped 4 bases and J dropped 6 bases, with 10 bases sitting between them. The CDR3 has 12 residues. CDR1 and CDR2 from the germline V gene are ENHRY and SYGVKD. The CDR3 DNA is TGTGCCATCAGTGGCCCGAGGTTCGAGCAGTACTTC. This sequence encodes CAISGPRFEQYF.

CDR3 loop: CASSPAGTRTQHF. CDR3 DNA sequence: TGTGCCAGCAGTCCCGCCGGGACAAGAACCCAGCATTTT. The chain couples TRBV28 to TRBJ1-5, with D possibly TRBD1 on 6 matching bases. CDR3 length equals 13 residues. Germline CDR1 MDHEN, CDR2 SYDVKM. Trimming left V 5 bases short and J 11 bases short, with 16 bases between. Combining the CDR3 with reference TRBV28 and TRBJ1-5 gives the whole variable domain DVKVTQSSRYLVKRTGEKVFLECVQDMDHENMFWYRQDPGLGLRLIYFSYDVKMKEKGDIPEGYSVSREKKERFSLILESASTNQTSMYLCASSPAGTRTQHFGDGTRLSIL.

The chain employs TRBV18 and TRBJ1-5; 7 bases agree with TRBD1. Germline CDR1 and CDR2: KGHSH and LQKENI. V shed 6 bases, J shed 0 bases, and the junction held 5 bases outside the gene matches. This CDR3 has 15 residues. The CDR3 DNA sequence: TGTGCCAGCTCCCTCGGACAGGATAGCAATCAGCCCCAGCATTTT. As protein: CASSLGQDSNQPQHF.

The chain links TRBV11-2 to TRBJ1-4, with TRBD1 matching over 8 bases. Germline V gene data show CDR1 as SGHAT and CDR2 as FQNNGV. This CDR3 has 15 amino acids. With V trimmed by 1 base and J by 8 bases, 6 bases remained unmatched. This CDR3 reads CASSLGQGLGEKLFF. The CDR3, as DNA: TGTGCCAGCAGCTTAGGACAGGGGCTCGGGGAAAAACTGTTTTTT.

This chain connects TRBV19 to TRBJ1-5; 7 nucleotides agree with TRBD1. This CDR3 comprises 16 residues. V shed 10 bases, J shed 2 bases, and the junction held 14 bases outside the gene matches. Per the germline V gene, CDR1 is LNHDA and CDR2 is SQIVND (reference sequence). For the CDR3, the DNA is TGTGCCACGCTATTCGACAGGGAAGGGTGCAATCAGCCCCAGCATTTT. Residues: CATLFDREGCNQPQHF.

This clone turned up a few times. The gene calls are TRBV18 and TRBJ1-3; no firm D call. The CDR3 is made up of 15 amino acids. Germline CDR1 is KGHSH and CDR2 is LQKENI. V was shortened by 3 bases and J by 0 bases, with 9 bases between the two germline ends. The CDR3 coding sequence is TGTGCCAGCTCACCCGTGGCGATCTCTGGAAACACCATATATTTT. Translation gives CASSPVAISGNTIYF.

The rearrangement joins TRBV30 to TRBJ1-1; a possible D gene is TRBD1 (6 bases). V lost 2 bases and J lost 6, with 7 bases in between. The CDR3 is 11 residues long. Germline CDR1 reads GTSNPN; CDR2 reads SVGIG (reference sequence). The CDR3 bases are TGTGCCTGGAGTAGGGGGGCTGAAGCTTTCTTT. Translation gives CAWSRGAEAFF.